This record covers a single T cell receptor beta chain. The germline CDR1 and CDR2 sequences are MGHRA and YSYEKL. The V gene lost 1 base and the J gene lost 0 bases, with 15 bases spanning the gap. The CDR3 sequence is 17 residues long. The sample belongs to a study of CD8 T cells in Susac syndrome. Patients with stable or active relapsing-remitting disease, all of them treatment-naive, made up the multiple sclerosis controls. TEMRA cells were FACS-enriched and CD8+ and CD4+ T cells negatively isolated. Random hexamers served to reverse transcribe about 0.45 to 1 ug RNA. Amplification of TCR beta CDR3 spanned 54 Vbeta and 13 Jbeta via immunoSEQ multiplex PCR. TCRdb reprocessed the immunoSEQ multiplex PCR reads via MiXCR and lists one record per CDR3 protein. The table has about 430,000 distinct CDR3 sequences, approximately 89% seen once.

This chain links TRBV4-1 with TRBJ1-1, with a tentative D call TRBD1 (5 bases). The receptor comes from a human donor with multiple sclerosis. Sequences were obtained from CD8+ T cells from PBMCs. The CDR3 here is CASSQVGVRGVNTEAFF. The CDR3 region has the DNA TGCGCCAGCAGCCAAGTTGGGGTTCGAGGGGTGAACACTGAAGCTTTCTTT.